These 32 T cell receptor beta chains were all obtained from the same sample, sequenced in a study of T cells in Graves' hyperthyroidism and ophthalmopathy (dated by TCRdb to the late 2010s). The library was prepared using multiplex PCR. This sample was sequenced with an Illumina HiSeq 2000. TCR beta CDR3 regions were amplified from RNA transcripts. For the first round of RT-PCR on the TCR CDR3, the HTBI primer set was used together with the Qiagen OneStep RT-PCR kit. TCRdb trimmed public reads at Q25 via fastp, called clones via MiXCR and kept in-frame beta chains. Merged by CDR3 protein, the rows form single entries marked with the most common genes and DNA. The sample includes about 59,000 distinct CDR3 sequences, with approximately 57% observed a single time. The ten largest clones take up approximately 3.3% of the sample. The sequenced sample consisted of blood. The receptors stem from a woman aged 55-69 years with Graves' ophthalmopathy.

This clonotype came up many times. The chain uses TRBV5-6 and TRBJ2-3; 13 bases agree with TRBD2. The V gene end was trimmed by 4 bases and the J gene end by 4 bases; junction bases not matched to a gene: 6. Germline V gene lookup returns CDR1 SGHDT and CDR2 YYEEEE. The CDR3 is 16 amino acids. In DNA form, the CDR3 reads TGTGCCAGCAGCATCGGACTAGCGGGAGCCCCAGATACGCAGTATTTT. Its protein product is CASSIGLAGAPDTQYF. The whole variable domain, remainder taken from reference TRBV5-6 and TRBJ2-3, is DAGVTQSPTHLIKTRGQQVTLRCSPKSGHDTVSWYQQALGQGPQFIFQYYEEEERQRGNFPDRFSGHQFPNYSSELNVNALLLGDSALYLCASSIGLAGAPDTQYFGPGTRLTVL.

V is TRBV20-1 and J is TRBJ2-3; tentatively, D is TRBD2 (6 bases). The CDR3 sequence is 15 residues long. Germline V gene lookup returns CDR1 DFQATT and CDR2 SNEGSKA (reference sequence). Here the CDR3 reads CSVLVGEDSTDTQYF. DNA for the CDR3: TGCAGCGTCCTTGTGGGGGAGGATAGCACAGATACGCAGTATTTT.

The chain has TRBV24-1 and TRBJ1-5; D is perhaps TRBD1 (6 bases). The CDR3 runs 14 residues. V lost 3 bases to trimming and J lost 4 bases, with 9 bases between them. Germline CDR1 and CDR2: KGHDR and SFDVKD. Here the CDR3 reads CATSDPDRNQPQHF. CDR3 DNA: TGTGCCACCAGTGATCCCGACAGGAATCAGCCCCAGCATTTT.

This clonotype is medium-sized within its sample. The rearrangement uses TRBV2 and TRBJ1-6; D call uncertain. V was shortened by 8 bases and J by 7 bases, with 15 bases between the two germline ends. The germline gives CDR1 SNHLY, CDR2 FYNNEI. The CDR3 loop spans 14 amino acids. The CDR3 DNA reads TGTGCCAGCGTCGGCGGGCGGGAGAATTCACCCCTCCACTTT. Protein sequence: CASVGGRENSPLHF.

The gene calls are TRBV7-2 and TRBJ2-1, with 11 bases identical to TRBD2. Germline V gives CDR1 SGHTA, CDR2 FQGNSA. The CDR3 runs 15 residues. V was pared by 6 bases and J by 2 bases, with 3 bases of the junction left unmatched. CDR3 sequence reads: CASSSSGGPYNEQFF. For the CDR3, the DNA is TGTGCCAGCAGTTCTAGCGGGGGGCCCTACAATGAGCAGTTCTTC.

About this clonotype: The conserved final phenylalanine or tryptophan is absent from the CDR3, which likely points to a read error. The chain links TRBV15 to TRBJ1-5; a possible D gene is TRBD1 (5 bases). The CDR3 sequence is 16 residues long. CDR1 is LNHNV, CDR2 YYDKDF, per germline (reference sequence). CDR3 region: CAASRARARSNQPQHL. The CDR3 region has the DNA TGTGCCGCCAGCAGGGCCCGTGCCCGTAGCAATCAGCCCCAGCATCTT.

The chain carries TRBV6-8 and TRBJ1-2, with 7 bases matching TRBD1. CDR1 is MNHGY, CDR2 SAAAGT, per germline. The CDR3 has 15 amino acids. DNA of the CDR3: TGTGGCTGCAGTGACTCGACAGGGTCCTTCTATGGCTACACCTTC. It encodes CGCSDSTGSFYGYTF.

As regards this clonotype: The CDR3 ends on some other residue instead of the conserved phenylalanine or tryptophan, so this is likely a read error. The chain is built from TRBV2 and TRBJ2-3, with TRBD2 as a possible D gene (5 bases). V was trimmed by 2 bases and J by 2 bases, leaving 17 bases between them. CDR3 length: 17 amino acids. Germline V gene sequence: CDR1 SNHLY, CDR2 FYNNEI. CDR3 nucleotides: TGTGCCAGCAGTGAACCCCGGCCGGGGATGGACACAGATACGCAGTATATT. It translates to CASSEPRPGMDTDTQYI.

J is TRBJ2-5 and V is TRBV20-1; tentatively, D is TRBD1 or TRBD2 (6 bases each). The CDR3 is 14 residues long. Germline V gives CDR1 DFQATT, CDR2 SNEGSKA (reference sequence). The CDR3 DNA sequence: TGCAAAGGTGGTTCAAGGGGGGTTATGGAGACCCAGTACTTC. Protein product: CKGGSRGVMETQYF.

CDR3 DNA sequence: TGTGCCAGCAGCTTATTCCTCGGGGCTAACTATGGCTACACCTTC. This translates into CASSLFLGANYGYTF. The chain joins TRBV7-2 to TRBJ1-2; D gene ambiguous. Germline CDR1 SGHTA, CDR2 FQGNSA. This CDR3 is built from 15 residues. The V end lost 2 bases, the J end lost 0 bases, and 10 bases lay between the germline ends. The variable domain in full, with the rest retrieved from reference TRBV7-2 and TRBJ1-2, is GAGVSQSPSNKVTEKGKDVELRCDPISGHTALYWYRQSLGQGLEFLIYFQGNSAPDKSGLPSDRFSAERTGGSVSTLTIQRTQQEDSAVYLCASSLFLGANYGYTFGSGTRLTVV.

This clonotype was seen ten or more times. The J gene is TRBJ2-1, the V gene TRBV2; TRBD2 might be the D (6 bases). The CDR3 covers 18 residues. V lost 8 bases, J lost 2 bases, and 25 bases lay in between. Germline V gene sequence: CDR1 SNHLY, CDR2 FYNNEI. The CDR3 DNA is TGTGCCAGCGCACTCCGTGGGGGAGGCCAACCTCCCTACAATGAGCAGTTCTTC. As protein: CASALRGGGQPPYNEQFF.

This clonotype was counted many times. The chain is built from TRBV12-3 or TRBV12-4 and TRBJ2-5; D is perhaps TRBD1 (5 bases). This CDR3 has 13 amino acids. Deletions cut 6 bases from V and 6 bases from J, with 14 bases between. In DNA, the CDR3 is TGTGCCAGCAGCACTGGACATGAGAAGACCCAGTACTTC. As protein: CASSTGHEKTQYF.

This clonotype was observed a few times. This sequence joins TRBV6-2 or TRBV6-3 and TRBJ2-5, with 7 bases aligning to TRBD2. The trim removed 8 bases at V and 0 bases at J, leaving 12 bases unmatched. There are 16 residues in the CDR3. Germline values: CDR1 MNHEY, CDR2 SVGEGT. CDR3 residues: CASSLLAGVHQETQYF. The CDR3, as DNA: TGTGCCAGCTCTCTCCTTGCGGGGGTTCACCAAGAGACCCAGTACTTC.

The table lists this clonotype with many counts. Here the CDR3 reads CASRPGQGTGEQYF. As DNA, the CDR3 is TGTGCCAGTAGACCGGGACAGGGTACGGGCGAGCAGTACTTC. The V call is TRBV19, the J call TRBJ2-7, with 9 nucleotides matching TRBD1. CDR3 length: 14 amino acids. V was pared by 6 bases and J by 6 bases, with 9 bases of the junction left unmatched. The germline V gene encodes CDR1 LNHDA and CDR2 SQIVND (reference sequence).

In the case of this clonotype: Germline is not matched at one junction end, which may reflect a read error. The DNA of the CDR3 is TGTGCCAGCAGCTTAGACTCACAGGGGCAGCTCTTC. Protein: CASSLDSQGQLF. This chain connects TRBV13 to TRBJ2-1; 7 bases agree with TRBD1. Germline CDR1 and CDR2: PRHDT and FYEKMQ (reference sequence). This CDR3 is 12 amino acids long.

This sequence joins TRBV10-1 and TRBJ2-1, with a tentative D call TRBD1 (5 bases). Germline-derived CDR1 and CDR2 are WNHNN and SYGVQD (reference sequence). V was shortened by 6 bases and J by 9 bases, with 12 bases between the two germline ends. CDR3 length: 12 residues. This CDR3 reads CASREVGPEQFF. The CDR3 coding sequence is TGCGCCAGCAGGGAAGTGGGGCCTGAGCAGTTCTTC.

On this clonotype: Likely a read error: the CDR3 ends without its conserved phenylalanine or tryptophan. The chain carries TRBV7-9 and TRBJ1-5; a possible D gene is TRBD1 (5 bases). V was shortened by 3 bases and J by 7 bases, with 10 bases between the two germline ends. The germline V gene encodes CDR1 SEHNR and CDR2 FQNEAQ (reference sequence). This CDR3 is 13 amino acids long. The CDR3 loop is CASSLGEGQPQHL. The CDR3 DNA reads TGTGCCAGCAGCTTGGGGGAAGGGCAGCCCCAGCATCTT.

The count of this clonotype is one. The chain uses TRBV19 and TRBJ1-5; the D is unclear. V dropped 1 base and J dropped 0 bases, with 7 bases sitting between them. There are 15 residues in the CDR3. CDR1 and CDR2 from the germline V gene are LNHDA and SQIVND (reference sequence). The CDR3: CASSIGHYSNQPQHF. The CDR3 DNA is TGTGCCAGTAGTATAGGACACTATAGCAATCAGCCCCAGCATTTT. Supplemented by reference TRBV19 and TRBJ1-5, the full variable domain reads DGGITQSPKYLFRKEGQNVTLSCEQNLNHDAMYWYRQDPGQGLRLIYYSQIVNDFQKGDIAEGYSVSREKKESFPLTVTSAQKNPTAFYLCASSIGHYSNQPQHFGDGTRLSIL.

J is TRBJ2-3 and V is TRBV2; no clear D. In germline, CDR1 is SNHLY, CDR2 FYNNEI. CDR3 length: 14 amino acids. V lost 2 bases, J lost 2 bases, and 8 bases lay in between. The CDR3, as DNA: TGTGCCAGCAGTGAATGGGCTAACACAGATACGCAGTATTTT. It specifies CASSEWANTDTQYF.

This clonotype was observed many times. The chain links TRBV4-2 to TRBJ2-6; D call uncertain. V dropped 1 base and J dropped 4 bases, with 11 bases sitting between them. The CDR3 runs 16 residues. Germline CDR1 and CDR2: LGHNA and YNFKEQ. CDR3 DNA: TGTGCCAGCAGCCAAGCCCTGGGATCCGGGGCCAACGTCCTGACTTTC. It is translated as CASSQALGSGANVLTF.

V usage is TRBV2 and J usage is TRBJ1-5; the D gene is possibly TRBD1 (6 bases). Germline CDR1 SNHLY, CDR2 FYNNEI. The CDR3 length is 14 residues. V lost 8 bases and J 0 bases, leaving 11 bases between the germline ends. CDR3 loop: CASGRGFSNQPQHF. As DNA, the CDR3 is TGTGCCAGCGGGAGGGGGTTTAGCAATCAGCCCCAGCATTTT. Full variable domain (rest looked up from reference TRBV2 and TRBJ1-5): EPEVTQTPSHQVTQMGQEVILRCVPISNHLYFYWYRQILGQKVEFLVSFYNNEISEKSEIFDDQFSVERPDGSNFTLKIRSTKLEDSAMYFCASGRGFSNQPQHFGDGTRLSIL.

This rearrangement joins TRBV20-1 to TRBJ2-5, with TRBD2 matching 10 bases. Germline V gives CDR1 DFQATT, CDR2 SNEGSKA (reference sequence). The CDR3 spans 15 residues. CDR3 residues: CSIRSSGSYGETQYF. Written as DNA, the CDR3 is TGCAGCATTAGGTCTAGCGGGAGTTACGGAGAGACCCAGTACTTC.

By sample share, this clonotype is medium-sized. The chain links TRBV2 to TRBJ2-1; 10 bases align to TRBD2. CDR1 is SNHLY, CDR2 FYNNEI, per germline. The CDR3 runs to 12 residues. Losses at the gene ends were 4 bases for V and 13 bases for J; bases not matched to a gene: 4. This CDR3 is CASSAVLAGQFF. CDR3 DNA: TGTGCCAGCAGTGCAGTACTAGCGGGACAGTTCTTC. Looking up the rest from reference TRBV2 and TRBJ2-1 gives the full variable domain: EPEVTQTPSHQVTQMGQEVILRCVPISNHLYFYWYRQILGQKVEFLVSFYNNEISEKSEIFDDQFSVERPDGSNFTLKIRSTKLEDSAMYFCASSAVLAGQFFGPGTRLTVL.

The gene calls are TRBV5-1 and TRBJ2-1; 7 bases fit TRBD2. V lost 0 bases and J lost 9; bases outside the gene matches: 21. The CDR3 totals 19 residues. Germline V gene sequence: CDR1 SGHRS, CDR2 YFSETQ. The CDR3 DNA follows: TGCGCCAGCAGCTTGGTGGCCGGGTATCAAGCGGGGCTAGCCCTTGAGCAGTTCTTC. It specifies CASSLVAGYQAGLALEQFF.

A note on this clonotype: Mismatch with germline at one junction end may stem from a read error. The chain employs TRBV5-1 and TRBJ2-1; TRBD1 matches 8 bases. Germline assignment: CDR1 SGHRS and CDR2 YFSETQ. CDR3 size: 16 residues. In DNA, the CDR3 is TGCGCCAGCAGCTTGGACTCGGACAGGGACTGCAATGAGCAGTTCTTT. Translating gives CASSLDSDRDCNEQFF.

V and J are TRBV12-3 or TRBV12-4 and TRBJ2-2; D may be TRBD1 or TRBD2 (5 bases each). The CDR3 sequence is 16 residues long. The V end lost 6 bases, the J end lost 2 bases, and 16 bases lay between the germline ends. The CDR3 loop is CASRSQDSGNTGELFF. DNA of the CDR3: TGTGCCAGCAGGTCACAGGACTCTGGAAACACCGGGGAGCTGTTTTTT.

J is TRBJ2-1 and V is TRBV12-3 or TRBV12-4, with 10 bases identical to TRBD1. The trim removed 4 bases at V and 2 bases at J, leaving 2 bases unmatched. The CDR3 length is 15 residues. CDR3: CASSYGTGAYNEQFF. CDR3 sequence (DNA): TGTGCCAGCAGTTACGGGACAGGGGCCTACAATGAGCAGTTCTTC.

A note on this clonotype: Relative to the germline gene, one junction end is altered; a read error may explain this. The rearrangement uses TRBV7-3 and TRBJ2-5; D may be TRBD2 (6 bases). The CDR3 sequence is 15 residues long. CDR1 and CDR2 (germline): SGHTA, FQGTGA. The CDR3 nucleotides read TGTACCAGCAGCTATAGCGGAAGACCCCAAGAGATCCAGTACTTC. It codes for CTSSYSGRPQEIQYF.

In regard to this clonotype: At one end the junction does not follow the germline gene, possibly because of a read error. The chain recombines TRBV9 with TRBJ2-2, with D tentatively TRBD2 (5 bases). Per germline, CDR1 SGDLS and CDR2 YYNGEE. The CDR3 is 15 residues long. CDR3 in DNA: TGTGCCAGCAGCGTAGAGAGTCACAACACCGGGGAGCTGCTTTTT. Its translation: CASSVESHNTGELLF.

This clonotype was picked up many times. The chain joins TRBV6-5 to TRBJ1-3; D perhaps matches TRBD1 (5 bases). Per the germline V gene, CDR1 is MNHEY and CDR2 is SVGAGI. The ends were cut back, 5 bases at V and 0 bases at J, with 14 bases in the middle. This CDR3 has 16 amino acids. The chain's CDR3 is CASSTNVGTSGNTIYF. CDR3 DNA sequence: TGTGCCAGCAGTACCAATGTCGGGACCTCTGGAAACACCATATATTTT.

The sample holds many counts of this clonotype. One base away lies a much larger clone, so this may be a sequencing read error. The V call is TRBV6-1, the J call TRBJ1-6, with TRBD1 matching over 8 bases. Germline-derived CDR1 and CDR2 are MNHNS and SASEGT. The CDR3 has 14 amino acids. CDR3 amino acids: CASTKTGARSPHHF. CDR3 bases: TGTGCCAGCACAAAGACAGGGGCGAGGTCACCCCACCACTTT.

The sample holds a few counts of this clonotype. A much more abundant neighbour one base away suggests this may be a read error. The chain combines TRBV20-1 with TRBJ2-3, with 16 bases identical to TRBD2. J gave up 6 bases and V 5 bases, and 5 bases lay outside the gene matches. The CDR3 runs to 15 residues. Germline V gene lookup returns CDR1 DFQATT and CDR2 SNEGSKA (reference sequence). CDR3 sequence: CSAPGTSGGGDTQYF. The CDR3 coding sequence is TGCAGTGCTCCCGGGACTAGCGGGGGGGGGGATACGCAGTATTTT.